What follows is one T cell receptor beta chain and its context. What it recognizes is unknown. This record belongs to a study of shared clonotypes between healthy human individuals. Study conclusions and caveats: Some naive CD4 clonotypes, 4% to 6%, turned up in common across several donors. There were few donors, and this limited the genetic and exposure-history diversity represented.

This CDR3 contains 13 residues. With 2 bases removed from V and 6 bases from J, the gap between germline ends came to 9 bases. The germline gives CDR1 MDHEN, CDR2 SYDVKM. Repertoires were generated with immunoSEQ multiplex PCR, while TCRdb's copy carries only in-frame clones and drops some. The data hold about 180,000 clones, with 90% to 95% observed a single time. The sample comprised naive CD4+ T cells sorted from blood. The subset here: CD45RA+ positively selected. The TCR comes from a woman aged 25 to 39 in good health. The chain couples TRBV28 to TRBJ2-3, with no clear D. The CDR3 sequence is CASSLQVEDTQYF. As DNA, the CDR3 is TGTGCCAGCAGTTTACAGGTCGAGGATACGCAGTATTTT. The full variable domain, with the rest looked up from reference TRBV28 and TRBJ2-3, is DVKVTQSSRYLVKRTGEKVFLECVQDMDHENMFWYRQDPGLGLRLIYFSYDVKMKEKGDIPEGYSVSREKKERFSLILESASTNQTSMYLCASSLQVEDTQYFGPGTRLTVL.